Listed below are T cell receptor beta chains from one sample, sequenced in a study of cytomegalovirus exposure and HLA in healthy donors. Profiled with immunoSEQ multiplex PCR; TCRdb holds only in-frame clones, not every one. The table has some 180,000 clones, around 80% seen once. The sample taken for sequencing was PBMCs. All receptors derive from a male donor in good health and CMV-seronegative. Both conserved end residues are part of each CDR3.

j_gene: TRBJ2-1
v_gene: TRBV10-3
CDR3aa: CAISESTGLDNEQFF

j_gene: TRBJ2-1
v_gene: TRBV10-3
CDR3aa: CAIPGAGANEQFF

j_gene: TRBJ1-1
v_gene: TRBV19
CDR3aa: CATQLNTEAFF

j_gene: TRBJ2-1
v_gene: TRBV19
CDR3aa: CASTPRENRVYNEQFF

j_gene: TRBJ2-1
v_gene: TRBV4-3
CDR3aa: CASSQVSGGSYNEQFF

j_gene: TRBJ1-2
v_gene: TRBV2
CDR3aa: CASSEKGLQDYNYGYTF

j_gene: TRBJ1-1
v_gene: TRBV19
CDR3aa: CASSIDLAGARNTEAFF

j_gene: TRBJ2-2
v_gene: TRBV5-1
CDR3aa: CASTPRSGDTGELFF

j_gene: TRBJ1-5
v_gene: TRBV6-1
CDR3aa: CASSEFLSRNSNQPQHF

j_gene: TRBJ1-5
v_gene: TRBV27
CDR3aa: CASSFTGRNQPQHF

j_gene: TRBJ1-2
v_gene: TRBV5-1
CDR3aa: CASSPAGDYGYTF

j_gene: TRBJ2-5
v_gene: TRBV5-4
CDR3aa: CASSLEGETQYF

j_gene: TRBJ2-1
v_gene: TRBV7-8
CDR3aa: CASSHTWTQGPFF

j_gene: TRBJ1-2
v_gene: TRBV5-4
CDR3aa: CASSLVQGRDGYTF

j_gene: TRBJ1-1
v_gene: TRBV12-5
CDR3aa: CASGLGGVGTEAFF

j_gene: TRBJ2-2
v_gene: TRBV10-1
CDR3aa: CASSNDIYANTGELFF

j_gene: TRBJ1-2
v_gene: TRBV5-4
CDR3aa: CASSPGTGVWSGYTF

j_gene: TRBJ2-7
v_gene: TRBV7-9
CDR3aa: CASSEQGAGEQYF

j_gene: TRBJ2-6
v_gene: TRBV27
CDR3aa: CASRGTGANVLTF

j_gene: TRBJ1-4
v_gene: TRBV11-3
CDR3aa: CASSEDGGNNEKLFF

j_gene: TRBJ1-2
v_gene: TRBV9
CDR3aa: CASSSAPRQGRTGYTF

j_gene: TRBJ2-1
v_gene: TRBV27
CDR3aa: CASSFGGSYNEQFF

j_gene: TRBJ1-4
v_gene: TRBV7-2
CDR3aa: CASREGLGFEKLFF

j_gene: TRBJ1-4
v_gene: TRBV10-3
CDR3aa: CAISEVPGQGVREEKLFF

j_gene: TRBJ2-2
v_gene: TRBV15
CDR3aa: CATSRDAGPGELFF

j_gene: TRBJ1-2
v_gene: TRBV5-1
CDR3aa: CASSLIEGVGGYTF

j_gene: TRBJ2-7
v_gene: TRBV2
CDR3aa: CASTRLVPPYEQYF

j_gene: TRBJ2-5
v_gene: TRBV7-9
CDR3aa: CASSLPGQETQYF

j_gene: TRBJ1-6
v_gene: TRBV7-9
CDR3aa: CASSPPGQGWTPLHF

j_gene: TRBJ1-5
v_gene: TRBV18
CDR3aa: CASSPISGIGKNQPQHF

j_gene: TRBJ1-1
v_gene: TRBV7-8
CDR3aa: CASSLAPGEAFF

j_gene: TRBJ1-1
v_gene: TRBV29-1
CDR3aa: CSASSVQNGKAFF

j_gene: TRBJ1-6
v_gene: TRBV19
CDR3aa: CASTDRGRSPLHF

j_gene: TRBJ2-2
v_gene: TRBV6-1
CDR3aa: CASSERQGETGELFF

j_gene: TRBJ1-2
v_gene: TRBV19
CDR3aa: CASRRDRGIYGYTF

j_gene: TRBJ2-7
v_gene: TRBV7-2
CDR3aa: CASSSSGGEQYF

j_gene: TRBJ1-1
v_gene: TRBV18
CDR3aa: CASSPQGGRAEAFF

j_gene: TRBJ2-3
v_gene: TRBV9
CDR3aa: CASSVGVLSDTQYF

j_gene: TRBJ2-1
v_gene: TRBV6-4
CDR3aa: CASRRDYGDEQFF

j_gene: TRBJ1-5
v_gene: TRBV5-1
CDR3aa: CASSLAGTGSQPQHF

j_gene: TRBJ2-5
v_gene: TRBV5-1
CDR3aa: CASSLMSVETQYF

j_gene: TRBJ2-2
v_gene: TRBV5-5
CDR3aa: CASSLAGSATGELFF

j_gene: TRBJ2-2
v_gene: TRBV7-6
CDR3aa: CASSLGFRQTNTGELFF

j_gene: TRBJ2-2
v_gene: TRBV6-1
CDR3aa: CATPDREGFGELFF

j_gene: TRBJ1-2
v_gene: TRBV13
CDR3aa: CASSLDGLANYGYTF

j_gene: TRBJ2-7
v_gene: TRBV5-6
CDR3aa: CASSPGRGGGEPNYEQYF

j_gene: TRBJ2-5
v_gene: TRBV7-9
CDR3aa: CASSLGDSQETQYF

j_gene: TRBJ2-2
v_gene: TRBV19
CDR3aa: CASSAGTSRSGELFF

j_gene: TRBJ2-2
v_gene: TRBV2
CDR3aa: CASRQGASLAGELFF

j_gene: TRBJ2-3
v_gene: TRBV6-1
CDR3aa: CASSYRVTDTQYF

j_gene: TRBJ2-7
v_gene: TRBV19
CDR3aa: CASSIRTGDEQYF

j_gene: TRBJ2-3
v_gene: TRBV6-1
CDR3aa: CASSEPQGAVTQYF

j_gene: TRBJ1-5
v_gene: TRBV30
CDR3aa: CAWSETRSNQPQHF

j_gene: .
v_gene: TRBV5-4
CDR3aa: CASSPGTATYEQYF

j_gene: TRBJ1-1
v_gene: TRBV7-2
CDR3aa: CASSLAGRGATEAFF